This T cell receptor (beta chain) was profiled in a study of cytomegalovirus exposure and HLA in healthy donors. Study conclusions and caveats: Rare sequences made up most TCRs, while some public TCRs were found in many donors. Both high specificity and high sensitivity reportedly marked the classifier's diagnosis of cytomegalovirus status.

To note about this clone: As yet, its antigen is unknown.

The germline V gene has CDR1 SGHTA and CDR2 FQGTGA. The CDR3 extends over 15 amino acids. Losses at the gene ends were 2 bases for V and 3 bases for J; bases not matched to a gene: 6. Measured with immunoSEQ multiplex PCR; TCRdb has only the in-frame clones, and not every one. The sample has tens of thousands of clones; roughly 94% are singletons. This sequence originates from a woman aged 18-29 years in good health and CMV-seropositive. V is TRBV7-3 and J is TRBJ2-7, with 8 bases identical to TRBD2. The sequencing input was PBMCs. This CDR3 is CASSLAGGLIYEQYF. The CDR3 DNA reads TGTGCCAGCAGCTTAGCGGGGGGACTAATCTACGAGCAGTACTTC.